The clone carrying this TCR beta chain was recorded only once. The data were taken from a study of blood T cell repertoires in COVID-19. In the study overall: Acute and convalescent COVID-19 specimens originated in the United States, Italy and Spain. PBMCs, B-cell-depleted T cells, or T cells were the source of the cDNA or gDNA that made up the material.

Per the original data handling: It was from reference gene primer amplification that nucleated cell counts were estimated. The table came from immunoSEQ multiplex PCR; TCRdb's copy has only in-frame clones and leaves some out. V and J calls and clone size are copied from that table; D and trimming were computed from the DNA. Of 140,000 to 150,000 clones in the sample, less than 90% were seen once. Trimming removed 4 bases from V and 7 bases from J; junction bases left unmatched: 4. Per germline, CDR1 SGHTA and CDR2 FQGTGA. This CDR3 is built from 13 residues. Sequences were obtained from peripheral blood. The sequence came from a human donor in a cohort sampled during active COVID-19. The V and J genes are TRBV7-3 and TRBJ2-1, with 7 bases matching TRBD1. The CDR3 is CASSSDRENEQFF. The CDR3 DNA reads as TGTGCCAGCAGCTCCGACAGGGAAAATGAGCAGTTCTTC. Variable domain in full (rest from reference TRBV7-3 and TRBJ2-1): GAGVSQTPSNKVTEKGKYVELRCDPISGHTALYWYRQSLGQGPEFLIYFQGTGAADDSGLPNDRFFAVRPEGSVSTLKIQRTERGDSAVYLCASSSDRENEQFFGPGTRLTVL.